This TCR beta chain was identified in a study of regulatory T cells in long-lasting Graves disease. In the study overall: Those Graves' patients who were newly diagnosed had been on antithyroid drugs under 3 months. General observations from the study: Comparison showed that persistent patients shared more public clonotypes (over 2,500) than new patients (966). The small sample size may have reduced accuracy. The study found TRBV28, TRBJ1-2 and TRBJ2-5 favored in persistent disease.

This clonotype was seen more than once but under ten times. Its antigen is not known. The CDR3 has 15 amino acids. Germline V gene lookup returns CDR1 SGHNT and CDR2 YENEEA. V shed 1 base and J shed 6 bases, with 12 bases lying between them. Regarding time point: newly diagnosed GD, antithyroid drugs for less than 3 months. The TCR library was made from RNA that had been extracted from PBMCs in TRIzol. The authors built TCR beta libraries using iRepertoire HTBI primers and Arm-PCR of CDR3 regions. TCRdb recomputed calls from the multiplex PCR reads with MiXCR, one row per CDR3 protein. Of around 450,000 distinct CDR3 sequences in the sample, approximately 15% were seen once. In addition, the sample was reused for a study of T cells in Graves' hyperthyroidism and ophthalmopathy.

The V call is TRBV11-3, the J call TRBJ2-2; D is unclear. The sequence was obtained from a woman in her forties with Graves disease. The sequences come from peripheral blood mononuclear cells (PBMCs), collected at new diagnosis, from a patient treated with antithyroid drugs. The CDR3 is CASSLAALSAGELFF. DNA for the CDR3: TGTGCCAGCAGCTTAGCGGCGCTTTCTGCCGGGGAGCTGTTTTTT.